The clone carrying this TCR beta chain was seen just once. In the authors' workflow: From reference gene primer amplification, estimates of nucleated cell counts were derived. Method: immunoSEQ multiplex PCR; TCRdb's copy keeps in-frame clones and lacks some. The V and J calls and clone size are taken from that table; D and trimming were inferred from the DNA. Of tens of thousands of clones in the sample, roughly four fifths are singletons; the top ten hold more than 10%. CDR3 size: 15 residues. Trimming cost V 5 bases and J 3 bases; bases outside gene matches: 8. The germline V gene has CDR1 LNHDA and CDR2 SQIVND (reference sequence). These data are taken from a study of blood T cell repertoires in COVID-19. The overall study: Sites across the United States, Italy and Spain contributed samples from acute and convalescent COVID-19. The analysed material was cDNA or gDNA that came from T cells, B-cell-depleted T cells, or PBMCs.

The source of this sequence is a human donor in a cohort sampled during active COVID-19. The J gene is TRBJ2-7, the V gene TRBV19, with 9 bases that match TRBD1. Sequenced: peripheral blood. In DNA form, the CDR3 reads TGTGCCAGTAGTGCGGGACAGGGCCGGCTCTACGAGCAGTACTTC. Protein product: CASSAGQGRLYEQYF.